A single sample is the source of the 32 T cell receptor beta chains below, sequenced in a study of identical twins. TCRdb ran MiXCR on the 5' RACE reads and lists one entry per CDR3 protein. The sample includes a few hundred thousand distinct CDR3 sequences, approximately 14% of them seen just once. The same sample was also studied in work on yellow fever vaccine responses in identical twins.

The sample consisted of CD4+ T cells sorted from blood. The receptor set was obtained from a woman between 18 and 30 years old in good health.

This clonotype was detected a few times. V is TRBV6-1 and J is TRBJ2-7; D remains unclear. V gave up 3 bases and J gave up 3 bases, with 15 bases separating them. The CDR3 covers 15 residues. Germline CDR1 MNHNS, CDR2 SASEGT. CDR3 bases: TGTGCCAGCAGTGACCCTTCCCTGGCAGGCTACGAGCAGTACTTC. This encodes CASSDPSLAGYEQYF.

This clonotype was counted ten times or more. V gene TRBV20-1 combines with J gene TRBJ2-3; TRBD2 matches 16 bases. The J segment lost 5 bases and the V segment lost 4 bases, leaving 9 bases of the junction unmatched. The CDR3 loop spans 17 amino acids. Looked up from germline, CDR1 is DFQATT and CDR2 is SNEGSKA (reference sequence). For the CDR3, the DNA is TGCAGTGCTACGTCCGGGACTAGCGGGAGGGCGGGAGATACGCAGTATTTT. This sequence encodes CSATSGTSGRAGDTQYF.

The DNA for the CDR3 is TGTGCCACCAGCAGAGAATCACGCCTAGCGGGAGTAATCTATGAGCAGTTCTTC. Amino acids: CATSRESRLAGVIYEQFF. The V and J genes are TRBV15 and TRBJ2-1; TRBD2 agrees at 10 bases. Looked up from germline, CDR1 is LNHNV and CDR2 is YYDKDF (reference sequence). The CDR3 has 18 residues. The V segment lost 0 bases and the J segment 8 bases; nucleotides outside the gene matches: 13. Supplemented by reference TRBV15 and TRBJ2-1, the full variable domain reads DAMVIQNPRYQVTQFGKPVTLSCSQTLNHNVMYWYQQKSSQAPKLLFHYYDKDFNNEADTPDNFQSRRPNTSFCFLDIRSPGLGDTAMYLCATSRESRLAGVIYEQFFGPGTRLTVL.

This clonotype was recorded a few times. The chain is built from TRBV7-8 and TRBJ2-3; D is tentatively TRBD1 or TRBD2 (5 bases each). The germline V gene has CDR1 SGHVS and CDR2 FQNEAQ. V lost 3 bases to trimming and J lost 4 bases, with 14 bases between them. This CDR3 region has 15 residues. CDR3 sequence reads: CASSFRDPQSDTQYF. The CDR3 DNA sequence: TGTGCCAGCAGCTTCAGGGACCCCCAGTCAGATACGCAGTATTTT.

This clonotype is medium-sized. The junction does not match germline at one end; this may be a read error. V is TRBV18 and J is TRBJ2-5, with D unresolved. This CDR3 has 11 amino acids. Germline CDR1 KGHSH, CDR2 LQKENI. The CDR3: CASSQQETQYF. Written as DNA, the CDR3 is TGCGCCAGCAGCCAACAGGAGACCCAGTACTTC.

This clonotype was found many times. The chain combines TRBV25-1 with TRBJ1-5; tentative D call: TRBD1 (5 bases). The CDR3 is made up of 16 amino acids. V shed 7 bases and J shed 6 bases, with 22 bases lying between them. Germline V gives CDR1 MGHDK, CDR2 SYGVNS. This chain's CDR3 is CASILGTHLVIQPQHF. The CDR3 DNA is TGTGCCAGCATCCTAGGGACGCACCTAGTCATTCAGCCCCAGCATTTT.

This clonotype was detected many times. This chain's CDR3 is CASSRYRGRQETQYF. For the CDR3, the DNA is TGTGCCAGCAGTAGGTACAGGGGCCGCCAAGAGACCCAGTACTTC. The chain recombines TRBV6-1 with TRBJ2-5, with TRBD1 identical over 7 bases. Germline V gene lookup returns CDR1 MNHNS and CDR2 SASEGT. V gave up 5 bases and J gave up 1 base; unmatched junction bases: 7. The CDR3 contains 15 residues.

This clonotype has ten or more counts. The chain recombines TRBV20-1 with TRBJ2-7; a weak D match, TRBD1 (6 bases). CDR1 and CDR2 (germline): DFQATT, SNEGSKA (reference sequence). This CDR3 contains 13 residues. V lost 4 bases and J 1 base, leaving 11 bases between the germline ends. The CDR3 protein is CSATNQGSYEQYF. In DNA form, the CDR3 reads TGCAGTGCTACTAATCAGGGGTCCTACGAGCAGTACTTC.

This clonotype occurred a few times. The V and J genes are TRBV20-1 and TRBJ2-3; either TRBD1 or TRBD2 may fit D (5 bases each). V gave up 3 bases and J gave up 9 bases, with 10 bases separating them. This CDR3 has 11 residues. CDR1 is DFQATT and CDR2 is SNEGSKA in the germline V gene (reference sequence). The CDR3 region is CSASGTQTQYF. The CDR3 coding sequence is TGCAGTGCTAGTGGGACGCAGACGCAGTATTTT.

This clonotype was counted only a few times. V usage is TRBV4-1 and J usage is TRBJ1-1; D not resolved. From germline, CDR1 is MGHRA and CDR2 YSYEKL. V was cut by 3 bases and J by 8 bases, with 10 bases left in between. This CDR3 is 12 amino acids long. This CDR3 is CASSHRVGEAFF. As DNA, the CDR3 is TGCGCCAGCAGCCACCGAGTGGGGGAAGCTTTCTTT.

This sequence joins TRBV28 and TRBJ2-3, with TRBD1 as a possible D gene (6 bases). Looked up from germline, CDR1 is MDHEN and CDR2 is SYDVKM. Trimming took 3 bases from V and 4 from J, leaving 14 bases between them. CDR3 length equals 15 residues. The chain's CDR3 is CASSFIYREADTQYF. The CDR3 nucleotides read TGTGCCAGCAGTTTCATTTACAGGGAAGCAGATACGCAGTATTTT.

At least ten counts were recorded for this clonotype. V gene TRBV3-1 combines with J gene TRBJ2-5, with TRBD2 matching over 14 bases. V dropped 4 bases and J dropped 1; count of bases not matched to a gene: 2. The CDR3 consists of 16 residues. Looked up from germline, CDR1 is LGHDT and CDR2 is YNNKEL (reference sequence). The CDR3 protein is CASSRGTSGGQETQYF. Here the CDR3 DNA reads TGTGCCAGCAGCCGAGGGACTAGCGGGGGCCAAGAGACCCAGTACTTC.

This clonotype was seen only a few times. The chain carries TRBV7-9 and TRBJ1-1; 11 nucleotides match TRBD1. V dropped 3 bases and J dropped 10; count of bases not matched to a gene: 4. Germline V CDR1 and CDR2: SEHNR, FQNEAQ (reference sequence). The CDR3 is 13 amino acids. CDR3 amino acids: CASSFGQGAPAFF. Written as DNA, the CDR3 is TGTGCCAGCAGCTTTGGACAGGGGGCCCCAGCTTTCTTT. Filled out from reference TRBV7-9 and TRBJ1-1, the complete variable domain reads DTGVSQNPRHKITKRGQNVTFRCDPISEHNRLYWYRQTLGQGPEFLTYFQNEAQLEKSRLLSDRFSAERPKGSFSTLEIQRTEQGDSAMYLCASSFGQGAPAFFGQGTRLTVV.

This clonotype was counted a few times. The chain links TRBV5-1 to TRBJ1-5; 7 bases align to TRBD1. The CDR3 is 17 amino acids. The germline gives CDR1 SGHRS, CDR2 YFSETQ. V gave up 0 bases and J gave up 0 bases; unmatched junction bases: 6. CDR3: CASSLGAGGVSNQPQHF. The CDR3 coding sequence is TGCGCCAGCAGCTTGGGTGCAGGGGGAGTTAGCAATCAGCCCCAGCATTTT.

CDR3 in amino acids: CASSPLPGPAGGPAHTDTQYF. The CDR3 DNA reads TGTGCCAGCAGCCCTCTACCGGGGCCAGCGGGAGGGCCGGCACACACAGATACGCAGTATTTT. V is TRBV21-1 and J is TRBJ2-3; the table gives TRBD2 as D, unverified against the DNA. TRBV21-1 is recorded as a pseudogene. This CDR3 has 21 residues.

Concerning this clonotype itself: The junction departs from the called germline gene at one end, perhaps through a read error. The chain links TRBV18 to TRBJ2-5; the match to TRBD2 covers 10 bases. CDR1 is KGHSH and CDR2 is LQKENI in the germline V gene. The CDR3 totals 15 residues. CDR3 sequence: CASSPSSGGGETKYF. In DNA form, the CDR3 reads TGTGCCAGCTCACCCTCTAGCGGGGGTGGAGAGACCAAGTACTTC.

This clonotype has only a few counts. The chain employs TRBV6-1 and TRBJ2-7; TRBD1 or TRBD2 may be the D gene (6 bases each). The germline V gene has CDR1 MNHNS and CDR2 SASEGT. Trimming took off 8 bases at V and 5 bases at J, with 19 bases between the two ends. The CDR3 is 14 residues long. Here the CDR3 DNA reads TGTGCCAGCGGCCGGGGGCTTTCAGGGGACGAGCAGTACTTC. Translating gives CASGRGLSGDEQYF.

This clonotype has a handful of counts. The chain carries TRBV5-5 and TRBJ2-7; D ambiguous. Germline CDR1 SGHKS, CDR2 YYEKEE (reference sequence). V dropped 0 bases and J dropped 9 bases, with 13 bases sitting between them. This CDR3 is built from 13 residues. DNA for the CDR3: TGTGCCAGCAGCTTGGTGTACAGCTCGGCGCAGTACTTC. It yields the protein CASSLVYSSAQYF.

The J gene is TRBJ2-5, the V gene TRBV24-1; no clear D. Deletions cut 3 bases from V and 7 bases from J, with 17 bases between. The CDR3 totals 15 residues. CDR1 KGHDR and CDR2 SFDVKD come from the germline V gene. The CDR3 nucleotides read TGTGCCACCAGTGATGAAGGACCCCCTTCCCGGACCCAGTACTTC. Translated: CATSDEGPPSRTQYF.

This clonotype showed up just a few times. This chain uses TRBV6-1 with TRBJ2-1; 12 bases map to TRBD1. This CDR3 is built from 13 residues. Trimming at V came to 8 bases and at J to 10 bases, leaving 6 bases not matched to a gene. Germline loops: CDR1 MNHNS, CDR2 SASEGT. Here the CDR3 DNA reads TGTGCCAGCGGGGACAGGGGGCGTTGGGAGCAGTTCTTC. Translating it yields CASGDRGRWEQFF.

There are a few counts of this clonotype. The chain is built from TRBV5-1 and TRBJ2-2; tentative D call: TRBD2 (6 bases). CDR1 is SGHRS and CDR2 is YFSETQ in the germline V gene. V gave up 1 base and J gave up 0 bases, with 10 bases separating them. The length of the CDR3 is 16 residues. CDR3 bases: TGCGCCAGCAGCTTGTCAAGGGACTCGAACACCGGGGAGCTGTTTTTT. As protein: CASSLSRDSNTGELFF.

This rearrangement joins TRBV2 to TRBJ2-2; 11 bases align to TRBD1. This CDR3 spans 18 amino acids. Germline V lookup: CDR1 SNHLY, CDR2 FYNNEI. Trimming cost V 11 bases and J 0 bases; bases outside gene matches: 14. This chain's CDR3 is CAFCRARTGGSNTGELFF. The CDR3 DNA follows: TGTGCCTTCTGTCGGGCAAGGACAGGGGGCTCGAACACCGGGGAGCTGTTTTTT. Full variable domain (remainder filled in from reference TRBV2 and TRBJ2-2): EPEVTQTPSHQVTQMGQEVILRCVPISNHLYFYWYRQILGQKVEFLVSFYNNEISEKSEIFDDQFSVERPDGSNFTLKIRSTKLEDSAMYFCAFCRARTGGSNTGELFFGEGSRLTVL.

The rearrangement joins TRBV2 to TRBJ2-5; TRBD2 matches 12 bases. The CDR3 has 16 amino acids. Trimming at V came to 5 bases and at J to 5 bases, leaving 9 bases not matched to a gene. The germline CDR1 and CDR2 sequences are SNHLY and FYNNEI. The CDR3 loop is CASSLLAGGRRETQYF. In DNA, the CDR3 is TGTGCCAGCAGTCTACTAGCGGGGGGTCGCCGGGAGACCCAGTACTTC.

This clonotype was detected a few times. This chain uses TRBV7-8 with TRBJ2-1, with 12 bases that match TRBD2. V dropped 4 bases and J dropped 5; count of bases not matched to a gene: 6. Germline-derived CDR1 and CDR2 are SGHVS and FQNEAQ. This CDR3 is built from 16 residues. The CDR3 DNA reads TGTGCCAGCAGCTGGAGGACTAGCGGGATCGACAATGAGCAGTTCTTC. Translated: CASSWRTSGIDNEQFF.

V and J are TRBV20-1 and TRBJ2-3; possible D gene TRBD1, 5 bases. The CDR3 covers 16 residues. The ends were cut back, 0 bases at V and 2 bases at J, with 15 bases in the middle. Germline-derived CDR1 and CDR2 are DFQATT and SNEGSKA (reference sequence). The CDR3 DNA is TGCAGTGCTAGAGAAACCGGACATTCCATCACAGATACGCAGTATTTT. Amino acid sequence: CSARETGHSITDTQYF.

This clonotype was seen a few times. V gene TRBV28 combines with J gene TRBJ2-5; 8 bases are a match to TRBD1. Germline V lookup: CDR1 MDHEN, CDR2 SYDVKM. There are 14 residues in the CDR3. V was pared by 5 bases and J by 5 bases, with 7 bases of the junction left unmatched. The CDR3 bases are TGTGCCAGCAGTACCAACAGGGGGTTGGAGACCCAGTACTTC. It is translated as CASSTNRGLETQYF.

This clonotype was counted between two and nine times. This chain connects TRBV6-4 to TRBJ2-1, with 9 positions matching TRBD2. Looked up from germline, CDR1 is MRHNA and CDR2 is SNTAGT. Losses at the gene ends were 4 bases for V and 4 bases for J; bases not matched to a gene: 2. The CDR3 is made up of 14 amino acids. The DNA for the CDR3 is TGTGCCAGCAGTGGGAGCGGGGGGTACAATGAGCAGTTCTTC. This gives the protein CASSGSGGYNEQFF.

V gene TRBV5-4 combines with J gene TRBJ1-1; D unclear. Germline CDR1 SGHNT, CDR2 YYREEE (reference sequence). This CDR3 has 16 residues. The germline V and J ends were trimmed by 0 bases and 4 bases, with 16 bases remaining between them. CDR3 sequence reads: CASSLGPRDASTEAFF. Written as DNA, the CDR3 is TGTGCCAGCAGCTTGGGACCTCGGGATGCGAGCACTGAAGCTTTCTTT.

The chain has TRBV20-1 and TRBJ2-1; TRBD2 aligns across 7 bases. Germline V lookup: CDR1 DFQATT, CDR2 SNEGSKA (reference sequence). Unmatched junction bases numbered 5, after V lost 1 base and J lost 5 bases. This CDR3 is 14 amino acids long. The CDR3 spells CSARAGGKNNEQFF. The CDR3 bases are TGCAGTGCTAGAGCGGGGGGTAAGAACAATGAGCAGTTCTTC.

The rearrangement joins TRBV10-3 to TRBJ2-7; 9 bases line up with TRBD1. After removal of 6 bases from V and 5 bases from J, the junction contained 8 bases not matched to a gene. The CDR3 consists of 14 residues. Germline V lookup: CDR1 ENHRY, CDR2 SYGVKD. The CDR3 region is CAIRGAGTGNEQYF. As DNA, the CDR3 is TGTGCCATCAGGGGCGCTGGGACAGGGAACGAGCAGTACTTC.

This clonotype was observed a handful of times. The V call is TRBV7-2, the J call TRBJ2-4; the D is unclear. The CDR3 runs to 14 residues. From germline, CDR1 is SGHTA and CDR2 FQGNSA. The V gene lost 5 bases and the J gene lost 3 bases, with 11 bases spanning the gap. The CDR3 loop reads CASSANTVKNIQYF. CDR3 nucleotide sequence: TGTGCCAGCAGCGCAAACACCGTCAAAAACATTCAGTACTTC.

Here the CDR3 DNA reads TGTGCCAGCAGCCCCTCGGTCTTTTACAATGAGCAGTTCTTC. Amino acids: CASSPSVFYNEQFF. The V call is TRBV9, the J call TRBJ2-1; D is unclear. Trimming shortened V by 4 bases and J by 4 bases, and 12 bases separated the two germline ends. The CDR3 has 14 amino acids. In germline, CDR1 is SGDLS, CDR2 YYNGEE.